These T cell receptor beta chains were read from a single sample in a study of shared clonotypes between healthy human individuals. The table came from immunoSEQ multiplex PCR; TCRdb's copy has only in-frame clones and leaves some out. The repertoire holds 650,000 to 750,000 clones, with less than 80% as singletons. Sequenced sample: memory CD4+ T cells sorted from blood. These receptors were obtained from a woman in her 30s in good health. Both conserved end residues are part of each CDR3. The D gene is left open where the match is weak. Size is omitted from some rows. Given values are once, few, many or a class for expanded clones.

few	-	TRBJ1-4	TRBV25-1	TGTGCCAGCAGTGGGTGGGTAGGCGAAAAACTGTTTTTT	CASSGWVGEKLFF
-	TRBD1	TRBJ1-1	TRBV28	TGTGCCAGCACCGAAGACAGGGGGCACACTGAAGCTTTCTTT	CASTEDRGHTEAFF
-	TRBD2	TRBJ2-1	TRBV5-1	TGCGCCAGCAGCTTGGCACTAGCGGGAGGCCCCCCCTACAATGAGCAGTTCTTC	CASSLALAGGPPYNEQFF
-	TRBD2	TRBJ2-1	TRBV15	TGTGCCACCAGCAGAGAGAGGGCGGGAGGCCTCCATGAGCAGTTCTTC	CATSRERAGGLHEQFF
-	TRBD1	TRBJ2-5	TRBV2	TGTGCCAGCAGTCCGACAGGGATCCAAGAGACCCAGTACTTC	CASSPTGIQETQYF
-	-	TRBJ2-1	TRBV20-1	TGCAGTGCTACACATGAGCAGTTCTTC	CSATHEQFF
few	-	TRBJ2-7	TRBV6-5	TGTGCCAGCAGTTACTCCGGGGGTTGGGGCTACGAGCAGTACTTC	CASSYSGGWGYEQYF
-	-	TRBJ1-2	TRBV19	TGTGCCAGTAGTCCCCCCCACCGCGGGCCCTATGGCTACACCTTC	CASSPPHRGPYGYTF
few	-	TRBJ1-1	TRBV25-1	TGTGCCAGCGGCGGGTTCACGAACACTGAAGCTTTCTTT	CASGGFTNTEAFF
-	-	TRBJ2-5	TRBV15	TGTGCCACCAGCAGAGATAGCCAAGAGACCCAGTACTTC	CATSRDSQETQYF
-	TRBD1	TRBJ2-2	TRBV7-2	TGTGCCAGCAGCTTAGAAGGGACAGGGGATTCCGGGGAGCTGTTTTTT	CASSLEGTGDSGELFF
few	TRBD2	TRBJ2-2	TRBV10-1	TGCGCCAGCAGTGACCGGCTAGCGGACACCGGGGAGCTGTTTTTT	CASSDRLADTGELFF
few	-	TRBJ1-2	TRBV14	TGTGCCAGCAGCCACGGCTATGGCTACACCTTC	CASSHGYGYTF
-	-	TRBJ1-2	TRBV7-9	TGTGCCAGCAGCCCGAAGACAGGATTGCACGGCTACACCTTC	CASSPKTGLHGYTF
many	TRBD1	TRBJ2-2	TRBV28	TGTGCCAGCAAAGTACAGGGGCACACCGGGGAGCTGTTTTTT	CASKVQGHTGELFF
-	TRBD2	TRBJ2-3	TRBV19	TGTGCCAGCCGTACTCTAGCGGGGGGCACAGATACGCAGTATTTT	CASRTLAGGTDTQYF
-	-	TRBJ2-6	TRBV9	TGTGCCAGCAGTTTCTACTCTGGGGCCAACGTCCTGACTTTC	CASSFYSGANVLTF
-	-	TRBJ2-5	TRBV5-1	TGCGCCAGCAGCCCCTGGGCTAGCGCCACGGGGGCCCAGTACTTC	CASSPWASATGAQYF
-	-	TRBJ1-1	TRBV6-6	TGTGCCAGCACCCCCGGCAGACAGTACACTGAAGCTTTCTTT	CASTPGRQYTEAFF
-	-	TRBJ1-5	TRBV19	TGTGCCAGTAGTCGACTACCCATGATCAATCAGCCCCAGCATTTT	CASSRLPMINQPQHF
-	TRBD2	TRBJ2-5	TRBV11-3	TGTGCCAGCAGCTCAAGACTAGCGGGAGGGAGGGAGACCCAGTACTTC	CASSSRLAGGRETQYF
-	TRBD1	TRBJ1-1	TRBV5-6	TGTGCCAGCAGTTCAGGGGGCGGAGTGTTAACTGAAGCTTTCTTT	CASSSGGGVLTEAFF
-	-	TRBJ2-5	TRBV27	TGTGCCAGCAGTCCCAGGGGTGGCGAGACCCAGTACTTC	CASSPRGGETQYF
-	TRBD2	TRBJ2-7	TRBV7-2	TGTGCCAGCAGCCTGCAGGGTGGCGGGAGTGGGTACGAGCAGTACTTC	CASSLQGGGSGYEQYF
-	-	TRBJ2-4	TRBV5-1	TGCGCCAGCAGCTTGGTGGGTACCAAAAACATTCAGTACTTC	CASSLVGTKNIQYF
-	-	TRBJ2-6	TRBV4-1	TGCGCCAGCAGCCAACAAGGAGGGAGTTCTGGGGCCAACGTCCTGACTTTC	CASSQQGGSSGANVLTF
-	TRBD1	TRBJ2-2	TRBV7-6	TGTGCCAGCAGCTTCGTGACAGGGGCGACCGGGGAGCTGTTTTTT	CASSFVTGATGELFF
-	TRBD2	TRBJ2-7	TRBV6-1	TGTGCCAGTGATTCCGGGACTAGCGGGCCCTACGAGCAGTACTTC	CASDSGTSGPYEQYF
-	TRBD2	TRBJ2-5	TRBV2	TGTGCCAGCAGTGAAGCGATGATAGCGGGACAAGAGACCCAGTACTTC	CASSEAMIAGQETQYF
-	TRBD1	TRBJ2-3	TRBV5-8	TGTGCCAGCAGCTTGGGGGACAGGACGGGGGCAGATACGCAGTATTTT	CASSLGDRTGADTQYF
-	TRBD1	TRBJ1-5	TRBV6-6	TGTGCCAGCAGCCAGGGGGTTGGGGGCAATCAGCCCCAGCATTTT	CASSQGVGGNQPQHF
-	TRBD2	TRBJ2-7	TRBV6-5	TGTGCCAGCAGCACCGGGACTAGAAGCGAGCAGTACTTC	CASSTGTRSEQYF
-	-	TRBJ2-2	TRBV11-2	TGTGCCAGCAGCTTTTGGGGGAACACCGGGGAGCTGTTTTTT	CASSFWGNTGELFF
-	-	TRBJ2-7	TRBV7-9	TGTGCCAGCAGCTCCCCAGGGAGCGAGCAGTACTTC	CASSSPGSEQYF
-	-	TRBJ2-7	TRBV5-1	TGCGCCTCACAGGCCGGACCCTACGAGCAGTACTTC	CASQAGPYEQYF
-	TRBD2	TRBJ2-3	TRBV7-9	TGTGCCAGCAGCTTTACTAGCGGGAGGGCCACAGATACGCAGTATTTT	CASSFTSGRATDTQYF
-	TRBD2	TRBJ2-1	TRBV6-5	TGTGCCAGCAGAGGCGATGGGGGGGCCTACAATGAGCAGTTCTTC	CASRGDGGAYNEQFF